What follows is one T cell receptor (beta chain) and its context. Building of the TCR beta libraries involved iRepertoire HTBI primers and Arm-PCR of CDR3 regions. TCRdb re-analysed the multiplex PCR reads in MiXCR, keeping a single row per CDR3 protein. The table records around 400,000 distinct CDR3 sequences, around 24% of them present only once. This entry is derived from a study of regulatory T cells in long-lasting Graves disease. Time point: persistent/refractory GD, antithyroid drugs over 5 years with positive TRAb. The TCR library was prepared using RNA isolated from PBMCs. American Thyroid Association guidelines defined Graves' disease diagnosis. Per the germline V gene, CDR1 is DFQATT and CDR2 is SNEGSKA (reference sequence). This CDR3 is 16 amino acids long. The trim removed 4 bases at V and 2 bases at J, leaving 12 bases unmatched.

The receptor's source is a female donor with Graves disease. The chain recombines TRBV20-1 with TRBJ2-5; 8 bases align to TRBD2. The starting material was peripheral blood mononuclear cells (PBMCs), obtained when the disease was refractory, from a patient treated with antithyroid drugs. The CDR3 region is CSATGLAGNLQETQYF. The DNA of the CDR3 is TGCAGTGCTACTGGACTAGCCGGGAACTTACAAGAGACCCAGTACTTC.